This passage covers 16 T cell receptor beta chains from one sample sequenced in a study of blood T cell repertoires in COVID-19. TCRdb's copy holds only in-frame clones and misses some; the assay was immunoSEQ multiplex PCR. The table has roughly 240,000 clones, roughly 85% seen once. Material for sequencing was peripheral blood. The receptors shown here come from a man over 45 with COVID-19, enrolled during active disease.

This clone was counted a single time. The rearrangement joins TRBV6-2 or TRBV6-3 to TRBJ1-5; 7 bases are a match to TRBD1. This CDR3 spans 15 amino acids. The junction had 1 base not matched to a gene; V was cut back by 0 bases and J by 2 bases. The germline gives CDR1 MNHEY, CDR2 SVGEGT. CDR3 DNA: TGTGCCAGCAGTTACTCAGGGGGCGGCAATCAGCCCCAGCATTTT. Residues: CASSYSGGGNQPQHF.

The chain couples TRBV6-2 or TRBV6-3 to TRBJ1-5; D uncertain. Trimming took 4 bases from V and 7 from J, leaving 14 bases between them. The CDR3 covers 14 residues. The V gene's germline CDR1 is MNHEY and CDR2 SVGEGT. The CDR3 is CASSFTIGGQPQHF. The DNA for the CDR3 is TGTGCCAGCAGTTTCACCATAGGCGGGCAGCCCCAGCATTTT.

The CDR3 coding sequence is TGTGCCTGGAGTGTACCCCGACAGGCTAATGAAAAACTGTTTTTT. Protein sequence: CAWSVPRQANEKLFF. The chain couples TRBV30 to TRBJ1-4, with D tentatively TRBD1 (6 bases). CDR1 and CDR2 from the germline V gene are GTSNPN and SVGIG (reference sequence). V gave up 0 bases and J gave up 3 bases, with 11 bases separating them. The CDR3 is 15 amino acids. The entire variable domain, with the rest obtained from reference TRBV30 and TRBJ1-4, is as follows: SQTIHQWPATLVQPVGSPLSLECTVEGTSNPNLYWYRQAAGRGLQLLFYSVGIGQISSEVPQNLSASRPQDRQFILSSKKLLLSDSGFYLCAWSVPRQANEKLFFGSGTQLSVL.

This clone was counted once. This chain's CDR3 is CATSDKGWTSSLPDTQYF. As DNA, the CDR3 is TGTGCCACCAGTGATAAAGGATGGACTAGCTCTCTCCCAGATACGCAGTATTTT. The rearrangement joins TRBV24-1 to TRBJ2-3; the match to TRBD2 covers 8 bases. Germline V gives CDR1 KGHDR, CDR2 SFDVKD. The J segment lost 4 bases and the V segment lost 3 bases, leaving 14 bases of the junction unmatched. This CDR3 comprises 18 residues.

This clone occurred a few times. The V gene is TRBV7-2, the J gene TRBJ1-2, with TRBD1 as a possible D gene (5 bases). This CDR3 spans 14 amino acids. Germline-derived CDR1 and CDR2 are SGHTA and FQGNSA. Trimming pared 1 base from V and 7 bases from J, leaving 13 bases between. The CDR3 DNA reads TGTGCCAGCAGCTTAGTAGGTCAGGGCCGTGGCTACACCTTC. This encodes CASSLVGQGRGYTF.

The chain links TRBV20-1 to TRBJ1-1; the match to TRBD1 covers 12 bases. The V and J ends lost 3 bases and 7 bases, in that order; junction bases with no gene match: 6. CDR1 is DFQATT, CDR2 SNEGSKA, per germline (reference sequence). There are 14 residues in the CDR3. The CDR3 sequence: CSASLGQGAIEAFF. The CDR3 nucleotides are TGCAGTGCTAGTTTGGGACAGGGGGCAATTGAAGCTTTCTTT.

This clone was observed a few times. This sequence joins TRBV6-4 and TRBJ1-5; tentative D call: TRBD1 (5 bases). The CDR3 consists of 20 residues. The germline gives CDR1 MRHNA, CDR2 SNTAGT. V gave up 2 bases and J gave up 2 bases, with 25 bases separating them. CDR3 DNA: TGTGCCAGCAGTGACGAAGAACTGGGGCTTCGGTTGTTTGGCAATCAGCCCCAGCATTTT. This gives the protein CASSDEELGLRLFGNQPQHF.

The gene calls are TRBV19 and TRBJ2-4; D may be TRBD2 (5 bases). The CDR3 has 18 residues. CDR1 LNHDA and CDR2 SQIVND come from the germline V gene (reference sequence). Trimming shortened V by 3 bases and J by 0 bases, and 18 bases separated the two germline ends. In DNA, the CDR3 is TGTGCCAGTAGTATGAGGGCCCGGTCTCAAAGAGCCAAAAACATTCAGTACTTC. Residues: CASSMRARSQRAKNIQYF.

The chain recombines TRBV3-1 (or the pseudogene TRBV3-2) with TRBJ2-7; D gene uncertain. This CDR3 comprises 12 residues. Trimming took 1 base from V and 2 from J, leaving 3 bases between them. The germline V gene has CDR1 LGHDT and CDR2 YNNKEL (reference sequence). The CDR3 region has the DNA TGTGCCAGCAGCCAAGTTACCTACGAGCAGTACTTC. It specifies CASSQVTYEQYF.

The rearrangement uses TRBV3-1 (or the pseudogene TRBV3-2) and TRBJ2-6; D gene ambiguous. Trimming left V 1 base short and J 0 bases short, with 7 bases between. There are 16 residues in the CDR3. Germline CDR1 and CDR2: LGHDT and YNNKEL (reference sequence). The CDR3 DNA is TGTGCCAGCAGCCAAGTTCTTATCTCTGGGGCCAACGTCCTGACTTTC. Protein product: CASSQVLISGANVLTF.

The V gene is TRBV4-2, the J gene TRBJ1-4, with D possibly matching TRBD1 (6 bases). CDR3 length equals 14 residues. CDR1 and CDR2 from the germline V gene are LGHNA and YNFKEQ. Trimming removed 5 bases from V and 2 bases from J, with 9 bases in between. This CDR3 reads CASSTGQTNEKLFF. The CDR3 nucleotides are TGTGCCAGCAGCACAGGACAGACTAATGAAAAACTGTTTTTT.

The chain employs TRBV5-1 and TRBJ1-1; D uncertain. Trimming took off 0 bases at V and 5 bases at J, with 14 bases between the two ends. This CDR3 region has 15 residues. Germline V CDR1 and CDR2: SGHRS, YFSETQ. The CDR3 is CASSLDASYGTEAFF. CDR3 nucleotide sequence: TGCGCCAGCAGCTTGGACGCTAGCTACGGGACTGAAGCTTTCTTT.

The V and J genes are TRBV11-2 and TRBJ1-2, with 9 bases fitting TRBD1. The CDR3 covers 15 residues. V trimming: 6 bases; J trimming: 0 bases; junction bases outside the gene matches: 5. CDR1 and CDR2 from the germline V gene are SGHAT and FQNNGV. The CDR3 DNA reads TGTGCCAGCAGTCGAACAGGGGGCCCTAACTATGGCTACACCTTC. Its protein is CASSRTGGPNYGYTF.

This chain links TRBV18 with TRBJ1-3; no clear D. The V gene's germline CDR1 is KGHSH and CDR2 LQKENI. The CDR3 is 14 residues long. V lost 2 bases, J lost 1 base, and 6 bases lay in between. DNA of the CDR3: TGTGCCAGCTCACCAGAGAGGTCTGGAAACACCATATATTTT. Its protein product is CASSPERSGNTIYF. Looking up the rest from reference TRBV18 and TRBJ1-3 gives the full variable domain: NAGVMQNPRHLVRRRGQEARLRCSPMKGHSHVYWYRQLPEEGLKFMVYLQKENIIDESGMPKERFSAEFPKEGPSILRIQQVVRGDSAAYFCASSPERSGNTIYFGEGSWLTVV.

This chain uses TRBV12-2 with TRBJ2-1; TRBD2 was called by the table and not checked on the DNA. TRBV12-2 is noted as a pseudogene. The CDR3 has 16 amino acids. DNA of the CDR3: TGTGCAAGTCGCGGGAGTGGGACTAGCGGCTACAATGAGCAGTTCTTC. It yields the protein CASRGSGTSGYNEQFF.

The chain is built from TRBV5-4 and TRBJ2-1, with D possibly matching TRBD1 (6 bases). Germline CDR1 SGHNT, CDR2 YYREEE (reference sequence). The ends were cut back, 5 bases at V and 4 bases at J, with 13 bases in the middle. This CDR3 comprises 14 residues. CDR3 coding DNA: TGTGCCAGCAGAGAACAGGGTTTTTACAATGAGCAGTTCTTC. Encoded protein: CASREQGFYNEQFF. Looking up the rest from reference TRBV5-4 and TRBJ2-1 gives the full variable domain: ETGVTQSPTHLIKTRGQQVTLRCSSQSGHNTVSWYQQALGQGPQFIFQYYREEENGRGNFPPRFSGLQFPNYSSELNVNALELDDSALYLCASREQGFYNEQFFGPGTRLTVL.